This T cell receptor beta chain was documented in a study of beta chain features in type 1 diabetes. Findings and caveats of the study: The study found fewer insertions and more deletions at VDJ junctions in type 1 diabetes patients. The study found moderately but significantly shorter TCRB CDR3s in all four CD4+ subsets of Type 1 diabetes patients. The naive, central memory and Treg TCRB repertoires of patients appeared to be more similar to one another than those of healthy donors.

Of the isolated RNA, all was reverse transcribed, and so the sequenced material was expressed TCRB transcripts. Profiled with immunoSEQ multiplex PCR; TCRdb holds only in-frame clones, not every one. The repertoire includes around 260,000 clones, 24% of them detected once, and over 0.01% sits in the top ten. CDR1 and CDR2 (germline): SGDLS, YYNGEE. The V segment lost 4 bases and the J segment 5 bases; nucleotides outside the gene matches: 8. This CDR3 is built from 14 residues. This clone was found a few times. The antigen remains unidentified. The sequencing input was naive CD4+ T cells from blood. The sequence was collected from a woman aged 25 to 39 with type 1 diabetes. The V gene is TRBV9, the J gene TRBJ1-1, with 7 bases lining up with TRBD1. The CDR3 DNA reads TGTGCCAGCAGCCCCCGACAGGGTAGGACTGAAGCTTTCTTT. Translation: CASSPRQGRTEAFF.